This is a list of T cell receptor beta chains from one sample in a study of T cell responses to AZD1222 COVID-19 vaccine. Clones were read by immunoSEQ multiplex PCR, and TCRdb kept only the in-frame ones, dropping some. The sample lists 100,000 to 150,000 clones, about 86% occurring once. Source: peripheral blood, taken on day 0 of AZD1222 vaccination. All receptors derive from an adult in good health. The CDR3 runs from the conserved cysteine through the conserved F or W. A D gene is named only where the DNA matches it firmly. Expanded clones get a size class; other rows say once, few or many, or leave the size out.

>TRBJ1-6|TRBV11-2|NA|NA
CASSLGGDSPLHF
TGTGCCAGCAGCTTAGGAGGCGACTCACCCCTCCACTTT
>TRBJ2-3|TRBV7-9|TRBD1|once
CASSSDRGVDTQYF
TGTGCCAGCAGTTCCGACAGGGGAGTAGATACGCAGTATTTT
>TRBJ2-3|TRBV7-2|NA|NA
CASSKEGRGGADTQYF
TGTGCCAGCAGCAAGGAGGGGAGGGGGGGCGCTGATACGCAGTATTTT
>TRBJ1-6|TRBV2|TRBD1|NA
CASSEPGTAF
TGTGCCAGCAGTGAACCCGGGACAGCCTTT
>TRBJ2-5|TRBV30|NA|NA
CAWSVSTVGETQYF
TGTGCCTGGAGTGTATCCACAGTGGGAGAGACCCAGTACTTC
>TRBJ1-6|TRBV23-1|NA|NA
CASSQVSLHF
TGCGCCAGCAGTCAAGTGTCCCTCCACTTT
>TRBJ2-1|TRBV7-2|TRBD2|NA
CASSVSLAGGNEQFF
TGTGCCAGCAGCGTAAGCCTAGCGGGAGGGAATGAGCAGTTCTTC
>TRBJ1-5|TRBV19|NA|NA
CASSIVSGYSNQPQHF
TGTGCCAGTAGTATAGTGTCGGGGTATAGCAATCAGCCCCAGCATTTT
>TRBJ2-3|TRBV4-1|TRBD2|NA
CASSQVPSGRADTQYF
TGCGCCAGCAGCCAAGTACCTAGCGGGAGGGCAGATACGCAGTATTTT
>TRBJ1-1|TRBV24-1|NA|NA
CATSDGPNTEAFF
TGTGCCACCAGTGATGGGCCGAACACTGAAGCTTTCTTT
>TRBJ2-3|TRBV18|NA|NA
CASSPEHDRLPGF
TGTGCCAGCTCACCAGAGCATGACAGGCTGCCCGGTTTT
>TRBJ2-7|TRBV24-1|TRBD1|NA
CATSSGQGVSYEQYF
TGTGCCACCAGCTCGGGACAGGGGGTGTCCTACGAGCAGTACTTC
>TRBJ2-7|TRBV18|NA|NA
CASSPQGETYEQYF
TGTGCCAGCTCACCGCAGGGAGAGACCTACGAGCAGTACTTC
>TRBJ2-1|TRBV19|NA|NA
CASSIGRDEQFF
TGTGCCAGTAGTATAGGGAGGGATGAGCAGTTCTTC
>TRBJ2-4|TRBV6-5|TRBD1|NA
CASRSQGANNDIQYF
TGTGCCAGCAGATCGCAGGGGGCGAATAATGACATTCAGTACTTC
>TRBJ1-4|TRBV4-1|NA|NA
CASSRASANEKLFF
TGCGCCAGCAGCCGGGCGTCGGCTAATGAAAAACTGTTTTTT
>TRBJ2-7|TRBV3-1/TRBV3-2|TRBD1|once
CASSQFPPSDRITYEQYF
TGTGCCAGCAGCCAATTCCCCCCATCGGACAGGATTACCTACGAGCAGTACTTC
>TRBJ2-1|TRBV2|TRBD1|few
CASSEGTGWNEQFF
TGTGCCAGCAGTGAAGGGACAGGGTGGAATGAGCAGTTCTTC
>TRBJ2-7|TRBV30|TRBD1|NA
CAGGQGSYEQYF
TGTGCCGGAGGACAGGGTTCCTACGAGCAGTACTTC
>TRBJ1-1|TRBV6-5|NA|NA
CASSYSTGSTEAFF
TGTGCCAGCAGTTACTCGACGGGCAGCACTGAAGCTTTCTTT
>TRBJ1-2|TRBV7-2|TRBD1|once
CASSLPPGQGAGGYTF
TGTGCCAGCAGCTTACCACCGGGACAGGGGGCGGGTGGCTACACCTTC
>TRBJ1-4|TRBV5-1|NA|NA
CASTRQAGENEKLFF
TGCGCCAGCACCCGGCAGGCGGGGGAGAATGAAAAACTGTTTTTT
>TRBJ1-4|TRBV6-4|NA|NA
CASRPAERFATNEKLFF
TGTGCCAGCAGGCCGGCCGAAAGGTTTGCAACTAATGAAAAACTGTTTTTT
>TRBJ1-1|TRBV5-1|NA|few
CASSLEGGRNTEAFF
TGCGCCAGCAGCTTGGAAGGGGGGCGAAACACTGAAGCTTTCTTT
>TRBJ2-2|TRBV24-1|NA|NA
CATSDLSGLDTGELFF
TGTGCCACCAGTGATTTATCGGGGCTTGACACCGGGGAGCTGTTTTTT
>TRBJ1-6|TRBV7-9|NA|few
CASSADGENSPLHF
TGTGCCAGCAGCGCCGACGGCGAGAATTCACCCCTCCACTTT
>TRBJ1-1|TRBV9|NA|once
CASSGPTVLNTEAFF
TGTGCCAGCAGCGGCCCGACGGTTCTGAACACTGAAGCTTTCTTT
>TRBJ1-2|TRBV12-3/TRBV12-4|NA|once
CASTLGGGYTF
TGTGCCAGCACTTTAGGGGGTGGCTACACCTTC
>TRBJ1-4|TRBV19|NA|NA
CASSRGRRGEKLFF
TGTGCCAGTAGCCGCGGTCGGCGGGGTGAAAAACTGTTTTTT
>TRBJ1-6|TRBV3-1/TRBV3-2|NA|NA
CASSPGGGVANSPLHF
TGTGCCAGCAGTCCGGGAGGGGGAGTGGCGAATTCACCCCTCCACTTT
>TRBJ2-5|TRBV27|TRBD2|NA
CASSRNSGRWVTQYF
TGTGCCAGCAGTCGGAATAGCGGGAGATGGGTGACCCAGTACTTC
>TRBJ1-6|TRBV13|NA|NA
CASSLFGGYNSPLHF
TGTGCCAGCAGCTTATTCGGGGGATATAATTCACCCCTCCACTTT
>TRBJ1-2|TRBV18|NA|NA
CASSPPSRGYGYTF
TGTGCCAGCTCACCACCGAGCAGGGGCTATGGCTACACCTTC
>TRBJ2-5|TRBV6-5|NA|NA
CASSYSQGKGKETQYF
TGTGCCAGCAGTTACAGTCAGGGAAAAGGGAAAGAGACCCAGTACTTC
>TRBJ1-6|TRBV19|NA|NA
CASSIISGNMDSPLHF
TGTGCCAGTAGTATAATCTCTGGTAACATGGATTCACCCCTCCACTTT
>TRBJ2-1|TRBV5-4|NA|NA
CASSLGGGDEQFF
TGTGCCAGCAGCTTGGGGGGTGGGGATGAGCAGTTCTTC
>TRBJ2-1|TRBV6-5|TRBD2|NA
CASSYQRGNNEQFF
TGTGCCAGCAGTTACCAGCGGGGGAACAATGAGCAGTTCTTC
>TRBJ2-1|TRBV5-1|NA|NA
CASSFGASGPEQFF
TGCGCCAGCAGCTTTGGGGCTAGTGGCCCTGAGCAGTTCTTC
>TRBJ2-1|TRBV9|NA|NA
CASSATGRAGPYNEQFF
TGTGCCAGCAGCGCAACCGGACGGGCGGGACCCTACAATGAGCAGTTCTTC
>TRBJ1-4|TRBV6-5|TRBD1|NA
CASSPTGGGEKLFF
TGTGCCAGCAGTCCCACAGGGGGGGGTGAAAAACTGTTTTTT
>TRBJ2-1|TRBV4-2|TRBD2|few
CASSQEGATSWREQFF
TGTGCCAGCAGCCAAGAAGGAGCGACTAGCTGGCGCGAGCAGTTCTTC
>TRBJ1-5|TRBV2|NA|NA
CASAGAIQPQHF
TGTGCCAGCGCCGGGGCCATTCAGCCCCAGCATTTT
>TRBJ1-4|TRBV5-1|NA|NA
CASCRTAEGGKLFF
TGCGCCAGCTGCCGGACAGCCGAGGGAGGAAAACTGTTTTTT
>TRBJ1-2|TRBV7-3|NA|NA
CASSASGANYGYTF
TGTGCCAGCAGCGCCTCGGGGGCTAACTATGGCTACACCTTC
>TRBJ1-4|TRBV7-9|NA|NA
CASSLARGVGWGRDEKLFF
TGTGCCAGCAGCTTAGCTCGGGGAGTCGGATGGGGGAGAGATGAAAAACTGTTTTTT
>TRBJ2-3|TRBV19|TRBD2|NA
CASSFKRTSGGTDTQYF
TGTGCCAGTAGTTTCAAGAGGACTAGCGGGGGAACAGATACGCAGTATTTT
>TRBJ2-1|TRBV6-4|NA|NA
CASSDRFGNEQFF
TGTGCCAGCAGTGACAGGTTCGGTAATGAGCAGTTCTTC
>TRBJ1-1|TRBV7-2|TRBD1|NA
CASSLVPGGTEAFF
TGTGCCAGCAGCTTAGTTCCAGGGGGAACTGAAGCTTTCTTT
>TRBJ2-2|TRBV7-9|TRBD1|once
CASSPGRRQGARTGELFF
TGTGCCAGCAGCCCCGGCCGTCGGCAGGGGGCGCGCACCGGGGAGCTGTTTTTT